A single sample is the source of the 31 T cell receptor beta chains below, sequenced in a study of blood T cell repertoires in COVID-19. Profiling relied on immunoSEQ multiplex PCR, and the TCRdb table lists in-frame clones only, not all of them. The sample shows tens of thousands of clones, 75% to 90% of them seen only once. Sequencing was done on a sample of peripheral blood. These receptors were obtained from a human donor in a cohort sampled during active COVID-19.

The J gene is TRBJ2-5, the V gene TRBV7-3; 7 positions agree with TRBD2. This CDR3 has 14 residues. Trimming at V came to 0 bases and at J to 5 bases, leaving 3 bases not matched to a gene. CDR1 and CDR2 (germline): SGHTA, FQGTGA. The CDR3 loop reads CASSLTGLGETQYF. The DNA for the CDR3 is TGTGCCAGCAGCTTAACTGGACTAGGGGAGACCCAGTACTTC.

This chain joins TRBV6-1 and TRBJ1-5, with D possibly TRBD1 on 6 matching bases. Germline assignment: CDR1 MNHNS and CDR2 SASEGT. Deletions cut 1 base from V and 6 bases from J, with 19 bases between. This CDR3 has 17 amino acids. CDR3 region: CASSEDNPTGLGQPQHF. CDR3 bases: TGTGCCAGCAGTGAAGACAACCCCACAGGGCTAGGTCAGCCCCAGCATTTT.

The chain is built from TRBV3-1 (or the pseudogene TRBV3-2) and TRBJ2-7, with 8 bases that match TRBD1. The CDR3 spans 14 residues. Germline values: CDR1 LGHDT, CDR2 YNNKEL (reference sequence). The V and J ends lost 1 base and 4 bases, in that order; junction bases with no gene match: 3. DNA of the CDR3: TGTGCCAGCAGCCAAGGGACAGGGATATACGAGCAGTACTTC. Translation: CASSQGTGIYEQYF.

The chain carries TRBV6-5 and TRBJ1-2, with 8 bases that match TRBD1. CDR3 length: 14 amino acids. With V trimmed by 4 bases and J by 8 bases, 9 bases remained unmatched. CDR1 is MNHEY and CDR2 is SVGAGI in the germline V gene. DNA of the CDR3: TGTGCCAGCAGTTCCAGGGGGCAGGGTGGAGGCTACACCTTC. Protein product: CASSSRGQGGGYTF.

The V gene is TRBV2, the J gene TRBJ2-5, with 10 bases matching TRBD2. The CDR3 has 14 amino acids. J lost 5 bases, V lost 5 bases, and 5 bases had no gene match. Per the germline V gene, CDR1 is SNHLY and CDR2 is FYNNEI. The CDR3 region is CASSLAGGGETQYF. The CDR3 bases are TGTGCCAGCAGTTTAGCGGGAGGAGGGGAGACCCAGTACTTC. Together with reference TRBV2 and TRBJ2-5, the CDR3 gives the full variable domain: EPEVTQTPSHQVTQMGQEVILRCVPISNHLYFYWYRQILGQKVEFLVSFYNNEISEKSEIFDDQFSVERPDGSNFTLKIRSTKLEDSAMYFCASSLAGGGETQYFGPGTRLLVL.

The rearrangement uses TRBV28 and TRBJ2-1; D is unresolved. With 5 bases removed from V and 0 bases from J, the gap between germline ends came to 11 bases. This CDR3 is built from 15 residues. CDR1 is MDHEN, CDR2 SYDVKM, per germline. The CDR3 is CASSTFSSSYNEQFF. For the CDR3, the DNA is TGTGCCAGCAGTACTTTTTCTAGCTCCTACAATGAGCAGTTCTTC.

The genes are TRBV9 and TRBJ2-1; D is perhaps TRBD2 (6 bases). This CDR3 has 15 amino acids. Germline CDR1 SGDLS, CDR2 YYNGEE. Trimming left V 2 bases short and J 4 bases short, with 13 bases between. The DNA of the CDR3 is TGTGCCAGCAGCGTCCGCGGGACGGATTACAATGAGCAGTTCTTC. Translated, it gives CASSVRGTDYNEQFF.

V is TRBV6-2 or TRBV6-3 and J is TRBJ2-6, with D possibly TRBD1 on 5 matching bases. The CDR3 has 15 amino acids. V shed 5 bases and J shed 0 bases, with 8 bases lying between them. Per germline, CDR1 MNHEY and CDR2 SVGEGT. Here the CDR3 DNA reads TGTGCCAGCAGTGACAGAACCTCTGGGGCCAACGTCCTGACTTTC. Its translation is CASSDRTSGANVLTF.

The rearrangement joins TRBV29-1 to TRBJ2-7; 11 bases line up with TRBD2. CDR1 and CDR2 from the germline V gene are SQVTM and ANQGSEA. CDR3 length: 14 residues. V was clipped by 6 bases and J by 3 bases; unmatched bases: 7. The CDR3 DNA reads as TGCAGCGTGTCCAGGGGGACTAGCGGCTACGAGCAGTACTTC. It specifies CSVSRGTSGYEQYF.

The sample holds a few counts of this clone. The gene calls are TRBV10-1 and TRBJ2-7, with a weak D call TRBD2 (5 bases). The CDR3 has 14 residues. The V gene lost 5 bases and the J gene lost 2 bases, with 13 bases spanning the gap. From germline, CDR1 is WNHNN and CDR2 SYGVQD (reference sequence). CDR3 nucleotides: TGCGCCAGCAGTTCGAGGACTTCTACCTACGAGCAGTACTTC. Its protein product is CASSSRTSTYEQYF.

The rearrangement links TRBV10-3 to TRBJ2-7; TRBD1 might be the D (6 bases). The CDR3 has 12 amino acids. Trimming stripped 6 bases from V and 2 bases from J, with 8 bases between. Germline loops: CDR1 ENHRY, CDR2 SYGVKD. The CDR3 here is CAIRAGAYEQYF. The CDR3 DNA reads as TGTGCCATCAGGGCAGGGGCCTACGAGCAGTACTTC.

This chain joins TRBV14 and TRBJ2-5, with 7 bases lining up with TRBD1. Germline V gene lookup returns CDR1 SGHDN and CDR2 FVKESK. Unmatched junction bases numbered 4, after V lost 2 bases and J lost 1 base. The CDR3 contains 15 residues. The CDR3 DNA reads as TGTGCCAGCAGCCAAACCGGGACAGTCCAAGAGACCCAGTACTTC. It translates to CASSQTGTVQETQYF.

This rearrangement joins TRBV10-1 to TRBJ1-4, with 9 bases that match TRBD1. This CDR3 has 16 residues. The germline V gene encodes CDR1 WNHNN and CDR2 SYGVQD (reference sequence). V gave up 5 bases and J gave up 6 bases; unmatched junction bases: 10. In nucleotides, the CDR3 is TGCGCCAGCAGTAAAATACAGGGGGCTTTGTATGAAAAACTGTTTTTT. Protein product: CASSKIQGALYEKLFF.

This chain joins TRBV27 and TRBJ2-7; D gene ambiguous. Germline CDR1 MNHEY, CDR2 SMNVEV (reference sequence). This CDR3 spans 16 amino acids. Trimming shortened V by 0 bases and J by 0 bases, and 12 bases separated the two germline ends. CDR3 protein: CASSLSLKASSYEQYF. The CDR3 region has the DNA TGTGCCAGCAGTTTATCGTTGAAAGCGAGCTCCTACGAGCAGTACTTC.

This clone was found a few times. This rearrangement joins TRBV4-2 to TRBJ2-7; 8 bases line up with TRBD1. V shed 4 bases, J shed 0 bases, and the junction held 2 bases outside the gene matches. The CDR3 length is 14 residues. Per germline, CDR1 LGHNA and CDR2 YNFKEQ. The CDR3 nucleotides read TGTGCCAGCAGCCCTGGGACAGGCTCCTACGAGCAGTACTTC. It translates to CASSPGTGSYEQYF.

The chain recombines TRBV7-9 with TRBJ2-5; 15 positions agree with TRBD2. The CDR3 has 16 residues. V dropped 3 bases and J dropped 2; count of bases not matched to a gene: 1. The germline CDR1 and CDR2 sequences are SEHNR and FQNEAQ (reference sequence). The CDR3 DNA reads TGTGCCAGCAGCTTGGGGACTAGCGGGGGGCAAGAGACCCAGTACTTC. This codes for CASSLGTSGGQETQYF.

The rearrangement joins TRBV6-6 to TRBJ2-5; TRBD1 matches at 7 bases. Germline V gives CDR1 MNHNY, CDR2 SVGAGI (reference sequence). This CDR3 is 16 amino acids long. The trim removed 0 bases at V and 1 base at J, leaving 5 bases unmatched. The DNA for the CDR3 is TGTGCCAGCAGTTACTCCGGGACAGAGATCCAAGAGACCCAGTACTTC. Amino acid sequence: CASSYSGTEIQETQYF.

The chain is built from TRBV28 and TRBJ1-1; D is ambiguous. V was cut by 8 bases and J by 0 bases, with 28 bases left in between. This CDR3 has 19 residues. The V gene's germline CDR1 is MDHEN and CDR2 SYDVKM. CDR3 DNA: TGTGCCAGCCCTCCGGGGAGCGGCGTAAGTTCCGGGATGAACACTGAAGCTTTCTTT. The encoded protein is CASPPGSGVSSGMNTEAFF.

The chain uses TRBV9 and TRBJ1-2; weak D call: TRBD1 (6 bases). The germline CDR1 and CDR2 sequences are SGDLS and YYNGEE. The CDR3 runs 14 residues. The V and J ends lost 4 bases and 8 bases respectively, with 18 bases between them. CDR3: CASSPAGGAIGYTF. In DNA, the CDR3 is TGTGCCAGCAGCCCTGCGGGGGGGGCAATCGGCTACACCTTC. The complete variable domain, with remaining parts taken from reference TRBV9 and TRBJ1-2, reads DSGVTQTPKHLITATGQRVTLRCSPRSGDLSVYWYQQSLDQGLQFLIQYYNGEERAKGNILERFSAQQFPDLHSELNLSSLELGDSALYFCASSPAGGAIGYTFGSGTRLTVV.

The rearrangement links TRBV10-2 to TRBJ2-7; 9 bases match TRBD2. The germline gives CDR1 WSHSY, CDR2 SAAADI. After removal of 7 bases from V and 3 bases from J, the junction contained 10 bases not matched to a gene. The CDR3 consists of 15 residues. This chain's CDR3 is CASISGTSRRYEQYF. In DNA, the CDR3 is TGCGCCAGCATCTCTGGGACTAGCCGCCGCTACGAGCAGTACTTC.

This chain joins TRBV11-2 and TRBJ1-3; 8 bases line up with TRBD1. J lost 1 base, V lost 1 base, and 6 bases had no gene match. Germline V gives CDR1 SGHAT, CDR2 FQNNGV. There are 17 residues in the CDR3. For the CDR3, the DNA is TGTGCCAGCAGCTTAGTTAACAGGGGGTCATCTGGAAACACCATATATTTT. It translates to CASSLVNRGSSGNTIYF. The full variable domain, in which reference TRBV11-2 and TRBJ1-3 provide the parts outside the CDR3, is EAGVAQSPRYKIIEKRQSVAFWCNPISGHATLYWYQQILGQGPKLLIQFQNNGVVDDSQLPKDRFSAERLKGVDSTLKIQPAKLEDSAVYLCASSLVNRGSSGNTIYFGEGSWLTVV.

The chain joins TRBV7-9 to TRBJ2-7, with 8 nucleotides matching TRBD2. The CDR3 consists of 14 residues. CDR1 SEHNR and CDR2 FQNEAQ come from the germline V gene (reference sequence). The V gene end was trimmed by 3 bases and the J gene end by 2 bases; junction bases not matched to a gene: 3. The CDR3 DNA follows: TGTGCCAGCAGCTTTAGCGGGGCCCCCTACGAGCAGTACTTC. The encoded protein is CASSFSGAPYEQYF.

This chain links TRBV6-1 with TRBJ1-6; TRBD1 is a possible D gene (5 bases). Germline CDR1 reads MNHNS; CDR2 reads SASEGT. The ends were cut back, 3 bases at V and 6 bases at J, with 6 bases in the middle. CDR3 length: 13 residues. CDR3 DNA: TGTGCCAGCAGTGATGGGGCTAATTCACCCCTCCACTTT. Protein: CASSDGANSPLHF.

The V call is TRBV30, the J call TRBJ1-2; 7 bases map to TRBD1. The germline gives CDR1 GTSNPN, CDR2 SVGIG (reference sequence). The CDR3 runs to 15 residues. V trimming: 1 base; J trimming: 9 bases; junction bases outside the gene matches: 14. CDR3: CAWSETETGLGSYTF. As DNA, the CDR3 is TGTGCCTGGAGTGAGACCGAGACAGGGTTGGGGAGCTACACCTTC. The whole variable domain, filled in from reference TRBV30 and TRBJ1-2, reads SQTIHQWPATLVQPVGSPLSLECTVEGTSNPNLYWYRQAAGRGLQLLFYSVGIGQISSEVPQNLSASRPQDRQFILSSKKLLLSDSGFYLCAWSETETGLGSYTFGSGTRLTVV.

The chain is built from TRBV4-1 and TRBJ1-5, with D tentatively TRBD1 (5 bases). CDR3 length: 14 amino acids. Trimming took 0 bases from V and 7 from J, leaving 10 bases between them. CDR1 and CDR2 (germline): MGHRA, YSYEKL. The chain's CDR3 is CASSQDGRDQPQHF. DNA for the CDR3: TGCGCCAGCAGCCAAGATGGGAGGGACCAGCCCCAGCATTTT.

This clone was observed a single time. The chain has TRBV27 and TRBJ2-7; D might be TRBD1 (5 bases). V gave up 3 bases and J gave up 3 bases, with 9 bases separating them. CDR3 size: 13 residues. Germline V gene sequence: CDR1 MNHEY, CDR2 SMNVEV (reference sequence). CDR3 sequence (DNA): TGTGCCAGCAGTTTGGAGCAGGGCTACGAGCAGTACTTC. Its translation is CASSLEQGYEQYF.

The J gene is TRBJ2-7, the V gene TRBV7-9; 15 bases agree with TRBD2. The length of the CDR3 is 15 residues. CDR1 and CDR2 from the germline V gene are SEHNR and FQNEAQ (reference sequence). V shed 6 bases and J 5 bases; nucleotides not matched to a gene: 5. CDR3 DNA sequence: TGTGCCAGCAGAAGGACTAGCGGGAGGGCCCACGAGCAGTACTTC. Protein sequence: CASRRTSGRAHEQYF.

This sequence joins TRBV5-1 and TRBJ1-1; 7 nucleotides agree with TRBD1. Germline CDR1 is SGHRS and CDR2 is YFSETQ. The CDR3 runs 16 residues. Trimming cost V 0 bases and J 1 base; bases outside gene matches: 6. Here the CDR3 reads CASSLEGGAGNTEAFF. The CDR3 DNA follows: TGCGCCAGCAGCTTGGAAGGGGGCGCTGGGAACACTGAAGCTTTCTTT. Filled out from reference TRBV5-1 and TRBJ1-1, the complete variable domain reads KAGVTQTPRYLIKTRGQQVTLSCSPISGHRSVSWYQQTPGQGLQFLFEYFSETQRNKGNFPGRFSGRQFSNSRSEMNVSTLELGDSALYLCASSLEGGAGNTEAFFGQGTRLTVV.

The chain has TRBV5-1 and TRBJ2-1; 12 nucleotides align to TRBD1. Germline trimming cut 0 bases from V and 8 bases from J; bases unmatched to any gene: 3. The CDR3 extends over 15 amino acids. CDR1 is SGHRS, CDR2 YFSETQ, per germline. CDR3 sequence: CASSLVGTGGYEQFF. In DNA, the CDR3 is TGCGCCAGCAGCTTGGTCGGGACAGGGGGCTATGAGCAGTTCTTC. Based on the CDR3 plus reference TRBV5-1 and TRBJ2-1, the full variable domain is KAGVTQTPRYLIKTRGQQVTLSCSPISGHRSVSWYQQTPGQGLQFLFEYFSETQRNKGNFPGRFSGRQFSNSRSEMNVSTLELGDSALYLCASSLVGTGGYEQFFGPGTRLTVL.

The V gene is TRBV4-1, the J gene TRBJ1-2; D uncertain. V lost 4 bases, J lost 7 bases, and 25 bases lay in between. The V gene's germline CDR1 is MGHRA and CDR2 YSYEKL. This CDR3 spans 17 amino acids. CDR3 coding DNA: TGCGCCAGCAGCCTCGGACTGGAAACGAAGTCACCGAGTGGCTACACCTTC. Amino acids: CASSLGLETKSPSGYTF.

The CDR3 bases are TGCGCCAGCAAGGAGGCAGGGGTTCGCACAGATACGCAGTATTTT. This translates into CASKEAGVRTDTQYF. The V gene is TRBV5-1, the J gene TRBJ2-3; TRBD1 is a possible D gene (6 bases). The germline CDR1 and CDR2 sequences are SGHRS and YFSETQ. V was shortened by 6 bases and J by 1 base, with 15 bases between the two germline ends. The CDR3 runs 15 residues.